This TCR beta chain emerged from a study of long-term antiretroviral therapy in people with HIV. The assay, immunoSEQ v3.0, was run at survey level. Per-sample targets for sequencing were 40,000-50,000 T-cell genomes. The data were produced by immunoSEQ multiplex PCR, yet TCRdb's version contains in-frame clones alone and is incomplete. The table shows about 14,000 clones, with 76% occurring only once. Study results and caveats: Diversity went up after ART and still fell short of transplant donor controls.

This clone was observed a handful of times. What it binds is unknown. This sample comprised unsorted PBMCs, obtained 3.1 years after starting antiretroviral therapy. The clonotype comes from a man aged 35-49 years with HIV.

The CDR3 loop is CASSPDVSGNTIYF. CDR3 DNA sequence: TGTGCCAGCAGCCCTGACGTATCGGGAAACACCATATATTTT. The chain links TRBV7-9 to TRBJ1-3, with D unclear. This CDR3 spans 14 amino acids. V was pared by 5 bases and J by 4 bases, with 12 bases between. Germline CDR1 reads SEHNR; CDR2 reads FQNEAQ (reference sequence).